The 20 T cell receptor beta chains in this list originate from one sample, sequenced in a study of technical replicates of blood from a few donors. The method was immunoSEQ multiplex PCR; TCRdb's version includes in-frame clones alone and lacks a portion of them. The table shows 50,000 to 80,000 clones, with approximately 87% occurring only once. The material sequenced was PBMCs. The receptors were sampled from a human donor in good health. Some clones in this sample may be carry-over from other donors' samples.

This chain joins TRBV7-9 and TRBJ2-3; the match to TRBD2 covers 8 bases. The CDR3 length is 16 residues. CDR1 is SEHNR and CDR2 is FQNEAQ in the germline V gene (reference sequence). Trimming took 5 bases from V and 2 from J; bases not matched to a gene: 9. The CDR3 spells CASSRGGGTDTDTQYF. In nucleotides, the CDR3 is TGTGCCAGCAGCCGTGGCGGGGGGACTGACACAGATACGCAGTATTTT.

The chain joins TRBV7-2 to TRBJ2-3, with a tentative D call TRBD2 (6 bases). The germline V and J ends were trimmed by 3 bases and 5 bases, with 9 bases remaining between them. CDR3 size: 13 residues. The germline V gene has CDR1 SGHTA and CDR2 FQGNSA. The CDR3 here is CASSFGTGDTQYF. DNA of the CDR3: TGTGCCAGCAGCTTTGGGACTGGAGATACGCAGTATTTT.

This clone has more than one count but fewer than ten. The gene calls are TRBV6-1 and TRBJ2-3; 12 positions match TRBD2. The V segment lost 2 bases and the J segment 4 bases; nucleotides outside the gene matches: 1. The CDR3 has 15 amino acids. The germline CDR1 and CDR2 sequences are MNHNS and SASEGT. DNA of the CDR3: TGTGCCAGCAGTGAACTAGCGGGGGGGCCAGATACGCAGTATTTT. This codes for CASSELAGGPDTQYF.

The chain employs TRBV6-5 and TRBJ1-1; 7 nucleotides agree with TRBD1. CDR1 MNHEY and CDR2 SVGAGI come from the germline V gene. V was pared by 7 bases and J by 4 bases, with 6 bases of the junction left unmatched. The CDR3 loop spans 13 amino acids. The CDR3 DNA is TGTGCCAGCACTCAACAGGGGAGCACTGAAGCTTTCTTT. Amino acid sequence: CASTQQGSTEAFF.

The chain couples TRBV5-6 to TRBJ2-7, with TRBD2 matching 7 bases. CDR3 size: 16 residues. Unmatched junction bases numbered 10, after V lost 0 bases and J lost 4 bases. Germline V lookup: CDR1 SGHDT, CDR2 YYEEEE. The CDR3, as DNA: TGTGCCAGCAGCTTGGAAGGACTAGTGGATTTTTACGAGCAGTACTTC. It codes for CASSLEGLVDFYEQYF.

The chain uses TRBV6-1 and TRBJ1-5, with a weak D call TRBD1 (5 bases). This CDR3 region has 13 residues. The germline gives CDR1 MNHNS, CDR2 SASEGT. V was cut by 7 bases and J by 2 bases, with 9 bases left in between. The chain's CDR3 is CASIRVGNQPQHF. The CDR3 coding sequence is TGTGCCAGCATCAGGGTGGGCAATCAGCCCCAGCATTTT.

The chain is built from TRBV5-1 and TRBJ2-1; 11 nucleotides align to TRBD2. Per germline, CDR1 SGHRS and CDR2 YFSETQ. The trim removed 4 bases at V and 10 bases at J, leaving 10 bases unmatched. CDR3 length equals 15 residues. CDR3 residues: CASSLTSGGTAEQFF. DNA of the CDR3: TGCGCCAGCAGCCTAACTAGCGGGGGTACGGCGGAGCAGTTCTTC.

The chain has TRBV4-2 and TRBJ2-2, with unresolved D. In germline, CDR1 is LGHNA, CDR2 YNFKEQ. V was trimmed by 2 bases and J by 1 base, leaving 11 bases between them. CDR3 size: 16 residues. The CDR3 DNA reads as TGTGCCAGCAGCCAACCTCGACCAGGGAACACCGGGGAGCTGTTTTTT. It codes for CASSQPRPGNTGELFF.

V and J are TRBV23-1 and TRBJ1-2; weak D call: TRBD1 (5 bases). TRBV23-1 is marked as an open reading frame, function uncertain. With 4 bases removed from V and 8 bases from J, the gap between germline ends came to 14 bases. This CDR3 region has 13 residues. The DNA of the CDR3 is TGCGCCAGCAGTCTCCCCTTCCGGGGGGGCTACACCTTC. This codes for CASSLPFRGGYTF.

The V gene is TRBV5-1, the J gene TRBJ1-3, with TRBD1 as a possible D gene (6 bases). V lost 7 bases to trimming and J lost 0 bases, with 11 bases between them. Germline CDR1 SGHRS, CDR2 YFSETQ. The CDR3 is 14 amino acids. This chain's CDR3 is CASSGGPSGNTIYF. The CDR3 nucleotides read TGCGCCAGCTCGGGGGGCCCCTCTGGAAACACCATATATTTT.

The chain couples TRBV5-4 to TRBJ2-7; unclear D gene. Trimming stripped 4 bases from V and 5 bases from J, with 19 bases between. Germline CDR1 is SGHNT and CDR2 is YYREEE (reference sequence). CDR3 length equals 15 residues. CDR3 residues: CASSLLPGSFDEQYF. CDR3 DNA sequence: TGTGCCAGCAGCCTACTTCCCGGGTCTTTCGACGAGCAGTACTTC.

The chain recombines TRBV30 with TRBJ2-7; D is perhaps TRBD1 (6 bases). The germline gives CDR1 GTSNPN, CDR2 SVGIG (reference sequence). The CDR3 spans 13 residues. V was pared by 7 bases and J by 1 base, with 14 bases between. DNA of the CDR3: TGTGCCTCCGCCGCAGGGGATTCCTACGAGCAGTACTTC. Translated, it gives CASAAGDSYEQYF.

The gene calls are TRBV9 and TRBJ1-2; perhaps TRBD1 as D (5 bases). Looked up from germline, CDR1 is SGDLS and CDR2 is YYNGEE. The germline V and J ends were trimmed by 4 bases and 6 bases, with 16 bases remaining between them. This CDR3 is built from 14 residues. The CDR3: CASSPGAPQDGYTF. The DNA of the CDR3 is TGTGCCAGCAGCCCTGGGGCCCCTCAGGATGGCTACACCTTC.

The rearrangement uses TRBV6-5 and TRBJ2-1; D is uncertain. This CDR3 comprises 15 residues. The V end was cut by 2 bases, the J end by 0 bases, with 8 bases between. Looked up from germline, CDR1 is MNHEY and CDR2 is SVGAGI. The CDR3 protein is CASSYHSGSYNEQFF. The DNA of the CDR3 is TGTGCCAGCAGTTACCACTCGGGCTCCTACAATGAGCAGTTCTTC.

This clone was seen just once. The chain combines TRBV7-8 with TRBJ2-2, with a possible D match to TRBD2 (5 bases). Per the germline V gene, CDR1 is SGHVS and CDR2 is FQNEAQ. V was shortened by 7 bases and J by 7 bases, with 13 bases between the two germline ends. This CDR3 has 13 amino acids. The CDR3 coding sequence is TGTGCCAGCACCCTGGACGGGAACGGGGAGCTGTTTTTT. Encoded protein: CASTLDGNGELFF.

This chain's CDR3 is CASSDFRDTQYF. The CDR3 nucleotides read TGTGCCAGCAGTGATTTTCGTGATACGCAGTATTTT. The gene calls are TRBV6-1 and TRBJ2-3; D gene unclear. V lost 3 bases and J 6 bases, leaving 7 bases between the germline ends. The CDR3 has 12 residues. Germline assignment: CDR1 MNHNS and CDR2 SASEGT.

Only a few counts were recorded for this clone. The rearrangement joins TRBV2 to TRBJ1-2, with 8 bases identical to TRBD1. From germline, CDR1 is SNHLY and CDR2 FYNNEI. The CDR3 totals 13 residues. The trim removed 7 bases at V and 5 bases at J, leaving 6 bases unmatched. The CDR3 is CASIPGQEYGYTF. The CDR3 nucleotides read TGTGCCAGCATCCCGGGACAGGAGTATGGCTACACCTTC.

V and J are TRBV5-1 and TRBJ2-3; D is perhaps TRBD1 (6 bases). The CDR3 spans 13 residues. V gave up 4 bases and J gave up 6 bases, with 12 bases separating them. CDR1 and CDR2 (germline): SGHRS, YFSETQ. CDR3 region: CASSAQGSDTQYF. For the CDR3, the DNA is TGCGCCAGCAGCGCACAGGGCTCGGATACGCAGTATTTT.

V usage is TRBV4-3 and J usage is TRBJ2-2; the match to TRBD1 covers 7 bases. The CDR3 runs 16 residues. J lost 5 bases, V lost 0 bases, and 6 bases had no gene match. Germline V gene lookup returns CDR1 LGHNA and CDR2 YSLEER. The CDR3 nucleotides read TGCGCCAGCAGCCAAGATTATCAGGGGGTTACCGGGGAGCTGTTTTTT. Translated: CASSQDYQGVTGELFF.

The rearrangement links TRBV25-1 to TRBJ2-7; 8 bases match TRBD1. Losses at the gene ends were 4 bases for V and 0 bases for J; bases not matched to a gene: 5. CDR3 length: 15 residues. In germline, CDR1 is MGHDK, CDR2 SYGVNS. The CDR3 spells CASSAPTGASYEQYF. The CDR3 nucleotides are TGTGCCAGCAGTGCTCCGACAGGGGCCTCCTACGAGCAGTACTTC.